Reported below is one TCR beta chain. Antigen unknown. The CDR3 length is 14 residues. The germline gives CDR1 MNHEY, CDR2 SVGAGI. The V and J ends lost 6 bases and 0 bases respectively, with 10 bases between them. This entry comes from a study of T cell responses to AZD1222 COVID-19 vaccine. Study context: Investigators merged groups given second doses at roughly 4 or roughly 12 weeks. Study-wide findings and caveats: Just a handful of people given AZD1222 tested seropositive at baseline. Regions left unmutated in variants are reportedly the target of nearly half of spike-specific TCRs.

This table comes from immunoSEQ multiplex PCR, and its TCRdb copy is limited to in-frame clones, with some not included. The repertoire has about 66,000 clones, 87% of them found once; the top ten carry around 15%. This receptor was identified in an adult in good health. V usage is TRBV6-5 and J usage is TRBJ2-3; TRBD2 might be the D (6 bases). Sequences were derived from peripheral blood, sampled on day 0 of AZD1222 vaccination. This CDR3 is CASRLGGSTDTQYF. The CDR3 DNA reads as TGTGCCAGCAGGCTTGGGGGGAGCACAGATACGCAGTATTTT.